This T cell receptor beta chain is from a study of blood T cell repertoires in COVID-19. The repertoire was sequenced with immunoSEQ multiplex PCR; TCRdb's copy has only in-frame clones and lacks some. The profile shows approximately 320,000 clones, over 75% of them singletons. The germline gives CDR1 LGHNA, CDR2 YNFKEQ. CDR3 size: 14 residues. With V trimmed by 1 base and J by 4 bases, 3 bases remained unmatched. The V gene is TRBV4-2, the J gene TRBJ1-2, with 7 bases that match TRBD1. This receptor was taken from a human donor in a cohort sampled during active COVID-19. The sample was peripheral blood. The CDR3 is CASSQARTGYGYTF. As DNA, the CDR3 is TGTGCCAGCAGCCAAGCCAGGACAGGCTATGGCTACACCTTC.